This entry lists 6 T cell receptor beta chains sequenced from one sample in a study of T cell repertoires in cytomegalovirus infection. These TCRs are of unknown antigen specificity. Each CDR3 protein is one row after TCRdb ran MiXCR on the reads. The sample consists of 680,000 or so distinct CDR3 sequences, around a third of them appearing once. The specimen was cultured PBMCs, collected from culture after CMV antigen stimulation. Receptors were obtained from a human donor in good health (CMV status not recorded). Some clones in this sample may be carry-over from other donors' samples.

The genes are TRBV20-1 and TRBJ1-1; D is perhaps TRBD1 (5 bases). V was cut by 5 bases and J by 6 bases, with 13 bases left in between. The CDR3 sequence is 12 residues long. Germline CDR1 is DFQATT and CDR2 is SNEGSKA (reference sequence). CDR3 sequence reads: CSALGGSAEAFF. CDR3 nucleotides: TGCAGTGCTTTGGGGGGAAGCGCTGAAGCTTTCTTT.

J is TRBJ1-1 and V is TRBV6-1, with 9 bases matching TRBD1. V shed 2 bases and J 5 bases; nucleotides not matched to a gene: 6. The CDR3 has 15 residues. CDR1 and CDR2 (germline): MNHNS, SASEGT. CDR3 DNA: TGTGCCAGCAGTGAACTAGACAGGGGGTCAACTGAAGCTTTCTTT. This encodes CASSELDRGSTEAFF.

The chain employs TRBV12-3 or TRBV12-4 and TRBJ2-1, with 7 bases that match TRBD1. The CDR3 length is 13 residues. Unmatched junction bases numbered 7, after V lost 6 bases and J lost 8 bases. The CDR3 coding sequence is TGTGCCAGCAGACAGGGGCGAGGGGATGAGCAGTTCTTC. Its protein is CASRQGRGDEQFF.

This clonotype was observed a few times. The chain couples TRBV27 to TRBJ2-3; a possible D gene is TRBD2 (6 bases). The CDR3 loop spans 16 amino acids. The germline V and J ends were trimmed by 8 bases and 0 bases, with 18 bases remaining between them. Germline V gives CDR1 MNHEY, CDR2 SMNVEV (reference sequence). The CDR3 DNA reads as TGTGCCAGCCGGAATGGGGGGACCACTAGCACAGATACGCAGTATTTT. This sequence encodes CASRNGGTTSTDTQYF.

The chain carries TRBV29-1 and TRBJ2-3, with 14 bases identical to TRBD2. Germline V CDR1 and CDR2: SQVTM, ANQGSEA. The CDR3 runs 15 residues. J gave up 2 bases and V 6 bases, and 4 bases lay outside the gene matches. CDR3 DNA: TGCAGCGTAGGACTAGCGGGGGGAACCACAGATACGCAGTATTTT. This sequence encodes CSVGLAGGTTDTQYF.

The rearrangement uses TRBV6-2 or TRBV6-3 and TRBJ2-3; TRBD2 agrees at 14 bases. CDR1 and CDR2 from the germline V gene are MNHEY and SVGEGT. The V and J ends lost 7 bases and 4 bases, in that order; junction bases with no gene match: 4. The CDR3 has 15 amino acids. This chain's CDR3 is CASTRLAGGSDTQYF. The CDR3 DNA sequence: TGTGCCAGCACCCGACTAGCGGGGGGGTCAGATACGCAGTATTTT.